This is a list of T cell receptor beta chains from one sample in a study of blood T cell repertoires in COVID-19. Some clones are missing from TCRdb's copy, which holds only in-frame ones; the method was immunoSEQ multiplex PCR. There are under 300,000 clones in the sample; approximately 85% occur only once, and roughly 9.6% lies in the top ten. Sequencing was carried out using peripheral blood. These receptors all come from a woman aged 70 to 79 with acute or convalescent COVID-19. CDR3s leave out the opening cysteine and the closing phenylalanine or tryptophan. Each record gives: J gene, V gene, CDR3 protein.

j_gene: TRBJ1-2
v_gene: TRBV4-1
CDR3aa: ASSPWTGTGNGGYT

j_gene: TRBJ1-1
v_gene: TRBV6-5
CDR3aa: ASSPGIPTEAF

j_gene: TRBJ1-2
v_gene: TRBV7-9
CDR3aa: ASSLEGRARGYT

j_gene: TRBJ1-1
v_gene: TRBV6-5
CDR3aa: ASSYDSARPEAF

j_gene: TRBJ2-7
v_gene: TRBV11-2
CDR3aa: ASSVGKGGASSYEQY

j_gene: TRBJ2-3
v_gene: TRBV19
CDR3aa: ASSRQGLVTDTQY

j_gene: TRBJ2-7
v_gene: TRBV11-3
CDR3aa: ASSPGTGRRDEQY

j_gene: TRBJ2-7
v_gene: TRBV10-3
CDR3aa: AISPSTGSYEQY

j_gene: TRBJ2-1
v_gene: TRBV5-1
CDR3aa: ASRGGTSGAHNEQF

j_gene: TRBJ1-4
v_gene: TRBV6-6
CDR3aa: ASSYSTGGGEKLF

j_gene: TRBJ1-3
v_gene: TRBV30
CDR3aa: AWNRAGNTIY

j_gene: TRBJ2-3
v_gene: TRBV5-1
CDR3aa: ASSFSGSTDTQY

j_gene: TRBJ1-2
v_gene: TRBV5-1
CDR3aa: ASSTGVGANYGYT

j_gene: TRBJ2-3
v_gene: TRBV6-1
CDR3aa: ASSEWERPGSGSTDTQY

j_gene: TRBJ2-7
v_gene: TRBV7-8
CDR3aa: ASSLSYYEQY

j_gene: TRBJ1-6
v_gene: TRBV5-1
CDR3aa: ASRRGQNSPLH

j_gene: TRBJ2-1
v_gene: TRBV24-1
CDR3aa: ATSDPPGEQF

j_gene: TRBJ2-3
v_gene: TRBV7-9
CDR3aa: ASSLEQDTDTQY

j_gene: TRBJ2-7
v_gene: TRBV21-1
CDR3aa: ASSKKGQGTTSNEQY

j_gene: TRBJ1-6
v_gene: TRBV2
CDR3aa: ASKQGSSYNSPLH

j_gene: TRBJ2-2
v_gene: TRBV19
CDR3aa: ASGGVFAGELF

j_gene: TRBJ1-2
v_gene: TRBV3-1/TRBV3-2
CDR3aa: ASNLGQRNYGYT

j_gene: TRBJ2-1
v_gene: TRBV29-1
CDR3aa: SVKPPTSRPYNEQF

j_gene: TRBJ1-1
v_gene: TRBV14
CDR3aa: ASSQLGKGLTEAF

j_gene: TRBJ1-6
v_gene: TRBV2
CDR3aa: ASGAGTGPSPLH

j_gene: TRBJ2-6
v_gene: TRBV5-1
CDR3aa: ASSFRAGNSGANVLT

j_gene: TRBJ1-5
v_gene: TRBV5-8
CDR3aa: ATFRGRAQPQH

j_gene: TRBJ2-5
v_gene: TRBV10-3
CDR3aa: AIRAEKETQY

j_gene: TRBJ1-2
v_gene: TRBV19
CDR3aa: ATTLQGAGGYT

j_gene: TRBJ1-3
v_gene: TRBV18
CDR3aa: ASSPLTGLSGNTIY

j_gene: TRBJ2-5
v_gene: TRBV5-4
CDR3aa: ASSPGGVPGETQY

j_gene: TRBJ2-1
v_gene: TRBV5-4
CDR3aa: ASSLDRGDEQF

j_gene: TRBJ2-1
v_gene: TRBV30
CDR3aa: ATDQDGRRDNEQF

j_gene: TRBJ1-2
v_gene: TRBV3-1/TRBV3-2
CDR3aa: ASSQVGQGKGGYT

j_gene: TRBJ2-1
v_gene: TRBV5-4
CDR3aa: ASSGFERGYNEQF

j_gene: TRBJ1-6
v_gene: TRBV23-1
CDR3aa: ARGVGVGSYNSPLH

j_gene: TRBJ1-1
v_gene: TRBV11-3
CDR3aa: ASPQGTRNTEAF

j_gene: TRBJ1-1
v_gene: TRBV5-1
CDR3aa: ASSPGPNTEAF

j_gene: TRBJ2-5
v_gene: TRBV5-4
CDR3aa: ASSRKKPGLRETQY

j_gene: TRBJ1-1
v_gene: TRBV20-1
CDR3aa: SASAPQGTEAF